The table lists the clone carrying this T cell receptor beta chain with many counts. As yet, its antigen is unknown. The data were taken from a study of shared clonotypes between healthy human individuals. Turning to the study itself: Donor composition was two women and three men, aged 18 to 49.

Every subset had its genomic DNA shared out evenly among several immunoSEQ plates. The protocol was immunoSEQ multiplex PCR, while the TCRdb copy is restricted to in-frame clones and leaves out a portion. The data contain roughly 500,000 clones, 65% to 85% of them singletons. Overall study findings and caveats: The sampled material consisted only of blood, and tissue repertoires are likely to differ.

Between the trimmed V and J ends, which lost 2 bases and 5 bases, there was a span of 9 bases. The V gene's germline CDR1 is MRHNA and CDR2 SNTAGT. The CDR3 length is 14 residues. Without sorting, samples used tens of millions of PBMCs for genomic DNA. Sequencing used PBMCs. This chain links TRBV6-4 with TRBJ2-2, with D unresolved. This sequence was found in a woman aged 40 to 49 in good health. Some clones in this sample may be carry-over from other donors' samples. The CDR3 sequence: CASSDRVETGELFF. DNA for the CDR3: TGTGCCAGCAGTGACAGGGTGGAGACCGGGGAGCTGTTTTTT.